Each of the 12 T cell receptor beta chains below was sequenced from the same sample in a study of blood T cell repertoires in COVID-19. Only in-frame clones appear in the TCRdb table, and some are missing; sequencing was by immunoSEQ multiplex PCR. The table has approximately 220,000 clones, roughly 88% seen once. The specimen sequenced was PBMCs or T cells enriched from blood (not recorded which). Receptor source: a woman aged 40-49 years with acute COVID-19.

This clone was counted a few times. This chain uses TRBV9 with TRBJ1-5, with a possible D match to TRBD1 (5 bases). The CDR3 length is 15 residues. Trimming left V 4 bases short and J 3 bases short, with 14 bases between. Germline-derived CDR1 and CDR2 are SGDLS and YYNGEE. This CDR3 reads CASSPPGLINQPQHF. The CDR3 DNA follows: TGTGCCAGCAGCCCGCCGGGACTGATCAATCAGCCCCAGCATTTT.

The chain uses TRBV6-6 and TRBJ1-5; TRBD1 matches 7 bases. The CDR3 sequence is 16 residues long. Per the germline V gene, CDR1 is MNHNY and CDR2 is SVGAGI (reference sequence). The V gene end was trimmed by 6 bases and the J gene end by 2 bases; junction bases not matched to a gene: 10. In DNA form, the CDR3 reads TGTGCCAGCAGCCAACAATCGACAGGGCGCAATCAGCCCCAGCATTTT. This translates into CASSQQSTGRNQPQHF.

The chain recombines TRBV19 with TRBJ1-2; D ambiguous. Germline V CDR1 and CDR2: LNHDA, SQIVND (reference sequence). CDR3 length: 12 amino acids. The germline V and J ends were trimmed by 6 bases and 4 bases, with 9 bases remaining between them. In DNA, the CDR3 is TGTGCCAGTAGACCGACGGGCTATGGCTACACCTTC. Protein sequence: CASRPTGYGYTF.

The chain couples TRBV19 to TRBJ1-5; the D gene is possibly TRBD1 (5 bases). The ends were cut back, 4 bases at V and 6 bases at J, with 16 bases in the middle. The germline gives CDR1 LNHDA, CDR2 SQIVND (reference sequence). CDR3 length: 15 amino acids. The CDR3 DNA reads as TGTGCCAGTAGTACGGACTCGTGGGGGGGTCAGCCCCAGCATTTT. The encoded protein is CASSTDSWGGQPQHF.

The rearrangement joins TRBV9 to TRBJ2-1; TRBD1 aligns across 7 bases. Per the germline V gene, CDR1 is SGDLS and CDR2 is YYNGEE. Losses at the gene ends were 1 base for V and 5 bases for J; bases not matched to a gene: 6. The CDR3 extends over 15 amino acids. In nucleotides, the CDR3 is TGTGCCAGCAGCGTATCCGGACAGGTTAACAATGAGCAGTTCTTC. Protein sequence: CASSVSGQVNNEQFF.

There are many counts of this clone. The same CDR3 also results from other DNA sequences found in this sample. This sequence joins TRBV5-1 and TRBJ1-1; 8 bases are shared with TRBD1. V lost 2 bases, J lost 4 bases, and 1 base stayed unmatched. From germline, CDR1 is SGHRS and CDR2 YFSETQ. The CDR3 totals 13 residues. The CDR3 region has the DNA TGCGCCAGCAGCTTAACAGGGGGCACTGAAGCTTTCTTT. This encodes CASSLTGGTEAFF.

This clone occurred once. This rearrangement joins TRBV6-4 to TRBJ1-1, with a tentative D call TRBD1 (6 bases). With 6 bases removed from V and 5 bases from J, the gap between germline ends came to 13 bases. The germline V gene encodes CDR1 MRHNA and CDR2 SNTAGT. CDR3 length: 13 residues. Here the CDR3 DNA reads TGTGCCAGCAGAGAAAATCAGGGGACTGAAGCTTTCTTT. Its protein is CASRENQGTEAFF.

This chain links TRBV30 with TRBJ2-3; 9 bases line up with TRBD2. CDR1 GTSNPN and CDR2 SVGIG come from the germline V gene (reference sequence). The CDR3 has 17 residues. The V segment lost 0 bases and the J segment 7 bases; nucleotides outside the gene matches: 14. The CDR3: CAWSVLSAGGGAHTQYF. The CDR3 DNA is TGTGCCTGGAGTGTACTGAGCGCGGGCGGGGGGGCCCATACGCAGTATTTT.

V and J are TRBV11-2 and TRBJ2-1; a weak D match, TRBD1 (6 bases). The CDR3 runs to 15 residues. Germline loops: CDR1 SGHAT, CDR2 FQNNGV. V lost 1 base and J lost 4, with 11 bases in between. CDR3 residues: CASSLGGQPYNEQFF. In DNA form, the CDR3 reads TGTGCCAGCAGCTTAGGAGGACAGCCATACAATGAGCAGTTCTTC.

V is TRBV6-1 and J is TRBJ2-7; possible D gene TRBD1, 6 bases. V lost 3 bases and J 3 bases, leaving 18 bases between the germline ends. Germline assignment: CDR1 MNHNS and CDR2 SASEGT. The CDR3 has 16 amino acids. CDR3 nucleotides: TGTGCCAGCAGTGAGAGGGACACTCACCCATACTACGAGCAGTACGTC. This sequence encodes CASSERDTHPYYEQYV.

The chain recombines TRBV7-2 with TRBJ1-2, with a tentative D call TRBD1 (5 bases). The CDR3 totals 15 residues. Germline values: CDR1 SGHTA, CDR2 FQGNSA. V was pared by 5 bases and J by 4 bases, with 17 bases between. The CDR3, as DNA: TGTGCCAGCAGCCTACAGGTTACGACTGTCTATGGCTACACCTTC. Translated, it gives CASSLQVTTVYGYTF. Full variable domain (missing parts from reference TRBV7-2 and TRBJ1-2): GAGVSQSPSNKVTEKGKDVELRCDPISGHTALYWYRQSLGQGLEFLIYFQGNSAPDKSGLPSDRFSAERTGGSVSTLTIQRTQQEDSAVYLCASSLQVTTVYGYTFGSGTRLTVV.

V gene TRBV27 combines with J gene TRBJ1-5, with D possibly matching TRBD1 (5 bases). CDR1 is MNHEY and CDR2 is SMNVEV in the germline V gene (reference sequence). V was shortened by 6 bases and J by 1 base, with 13 bases between the two germline ends. The length of the CDR3 is 15 residues. The CDR3 DNA reads TGTGCCAGCAGGTTCAGGGTCGGGAGCAATCAGCCCCAGCATTTT. Translated: CASRFRVGSNQPQHF.